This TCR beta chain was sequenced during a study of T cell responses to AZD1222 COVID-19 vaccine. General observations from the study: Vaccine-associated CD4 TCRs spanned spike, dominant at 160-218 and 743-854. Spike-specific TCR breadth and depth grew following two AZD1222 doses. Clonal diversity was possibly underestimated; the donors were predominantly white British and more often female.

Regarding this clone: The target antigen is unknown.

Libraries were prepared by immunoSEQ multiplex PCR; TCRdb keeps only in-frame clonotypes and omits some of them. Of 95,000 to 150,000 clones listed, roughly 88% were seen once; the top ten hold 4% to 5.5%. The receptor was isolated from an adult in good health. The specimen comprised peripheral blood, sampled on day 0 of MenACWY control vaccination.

CDR3 region: CASSLMAGSGYTF. The CDR3, as DNA: TGTGCCAGCAGTTTAATGGCAGGATCTGGCTACACCTTC. The chain has TRBV28 and TRBJ1-2, with no clear D. V dropped 2 bases and J dropped 7 bases, with 11 bases sitting between them. In germline, CDR1 is MDHEN, CDR2 SYDVKM. The CDR3 totals 13 residues.